A selection of T cell receptor beta chains follows, all from one sample in a study of blood T cell repertoires in COVID-19. Repertoires were generated with immunoSEQ multiplex PCR, while TCRdb's copy carries only in-frame clones and drops some. The sample has approximately 100,000 clones; approximately 90% are singletons. Sequencing used peripheral blood. These receptors were taken from a man aged 50 to 60 with acute or convalescent COVID-19. Both conserved end residues are part of each CDR3. The D gene is left open where the match is weak. Not all rows give a size; the values are once, few, many and, for expanded clones, a class.

clone size	V gene	J gene	D gene	CDR3 protein	CDR3 DNA
NA	TRBV3-1/TRBV3-2	TRBJ1-1	NA	CASSQVVSNTEAFF	TGTGCCAGCAGCCAAGTCGTTTCCAACACTGAAGCTTTCTTT
once	TRBV29-1	TRBJ1-1	NA	CSVNGGGRTRNTEAFF	TGCAGCGTGAATGGGGGCGGGCGGACGAGGAACACTGAAGCTTTCTTT
NA	TRBV12-3/TRBV12-4	TRBJ1-1	TRBD1	CASSLNRGEAFF	TGTGCCAGCAGCCTTAACAGGGGAGAAGCTTTCTTT
NA	TRBV15	TRBJ2-1	NA	CATSREFRPTSSYNEQFF	TGTGCCACCAGCAGAGAGTTCAGGCCGACCAGCTCCTACAATGAGCAGTTCTTC
NA	TRBV7-9	TRBJ2-2	NA	CASSLPFGELFF	TGTGCCAGCAGCTTACCTTTCGGGGAGCTGTTTTTT
NA	TRBV28	TRBJ1-2	NA	CASSLRGRSYYGYTF	TGTGCCAGCAGTTTGAGAGGGCGGTCCTACTATGGCTACACCTTC
NA	TRBV9	TRBJ1-1	TRBD1	CASSPTGVTEAFF	TGTGCCAGCAGTCCAACAGGGGTCACTGAAGCTTTCTTT
NA	TRBV11-3	TRBJ1-3	TRBD1	CASSRDSGAGNTIYF	TGTGCCAGCAGCCGGGACAGTGGAGCTGGAAACACCATATATTTT
once	TRBV5-1	TRBJ1-1	TRBD1	CASSEKQGGIEAFF	TGCGCCAGCAGCGAAAAACAGGGGGGGATTGAAGCTTTCTTT
NA	TRBV16	TRBJ1-5	TRBD1	CASSQMTGGNQPQHF	TGTGCCAGCAGCCAAATGACAGGGGGCAATCAGCCCCAGCATTTT
NA	TRBV3-1/TRBV3-2	TRBJ2-5	TRBD2	CASSQGRGARETQYF	TGTGCCAGCAGCCAAGGGCGGGGGGCCAGGGAGACCCAGTACTTC
NA	TRBV6-5	TRBJ1-2	TRBD1	CASGKTGQFPYGYTF	TGTGCCAGCGGGAAGACGGGACAGTTCCCCTATGGCTACACCTTC
NA	TRBV5-1	TRBJ1-4	NA	CASSLVGPNEKLFF	TGCGCCAGCAGCTTGGTGGGGCCCAATGAAAAACTGTTTTTT
once	TRBV5-4	TRBJ2-2	NA	CASTMGGGSNTGELFF	TGTGCCAGCACGATGGGAGGGGGGAGTAACACCGGGGAGCTGTTTTTT
NA	TRBV2	TRBJ1-5	NA	CASSEGGFSNQPQHF	TGTGCCAGCAGTGAGGGGGGATTTAGCAATCAGCCCCAGCATTTT
NA	TRBV9	TRBJ2-7	NA	CASSAGVGSSYEQYF	TGTGCCAGCAGCGCCGGAGTCGGGAGCTCCTACGAGCAGTACTTC
NA	TRBV6-5	TRBJ2-1	NA	CASRVATYNEQFF	TGTGCCAGCAGAGTAGCAACCTACAATGAGCAGTTCTTC
NA	TRBV18	TRBJ2-1	TRBD1	CASSPGQGGNEQFF	TGTGCCAGCTCGCCCGGACAGGGCGGAAATGAGCAGTTCTTC
NA	TRBV7-6	TRBJ2-7	NA	CASSPGPSYEQYF	TGTGCCAGCAGCCCAGGGCCATCCTACGAGCAGTACTTC
NA	TRBV18	TRBJ2-1	TRBD2	CASSPLSGPSGGFNEQFF	TGTGCCAGCTCACCACTCTCGGGCCCTAGCGGGGGGTTCAATGAGCAGTTCTTC
NA	TRBV11-3	TRBJ1-1	NA	CASSPPGSRNTEAFF	TGTGCCAGCAGCCCACCGGGTTCCCGGAACACTGAAGCTTTCTTT
NA	TRBV5-1	TRBJ1-1	NA	CASSDKGDTEAFF	TGCGCCAGCTCGGACAAGGGGGACACTGAAGCTTTCTTT
NA	TRBV5-6	TRBJ1-2	NA	CASSLDVRGAEGYTF	TGTGCCAGCAGCTTGGATGTGCGGGGGGCGGAGGGCTACACCTTC
NA	TRBV7-3	TRBJ1-2	NA	CASSLRAGSPLLNYGYTF	TGTGCCAGCAGCTTAAGGGCGGGGTCCCCCCTACTTAACTATGGCTACACCTTC
once	TRBV6-5	TRBJ1-1	TRBD1	CASSRPDRGSTEAFF	TGTGCCAGCAGCCGCCCGGACAGGGGTAGCACTGAAGCTTTCTTT
NA	TRBV6-5	TRBJ2-3	NA	CASSLDRDTQYF	TGTGCCAGCAGCCTCGACAGGGATACGCAGTATTTT
NA	TRBV18	TRBJ1-3	NA	CASSPNFSSGNTIYF	TGTGCCAGCTCACCAAACTTCTCCTCTGGAAACACCATATATTTT
NA	TRBV6-5	TRBJ1-1	NA	CASTGTPFNTEAFF	TGTGCCAGCACCGGGACACCCTTTAACACTGAAGCTTTCTTT
NA	TRBV5-5	TRBJ2-1	NA	CASSLTDYNEQFF	TGTGCCAGCAGCTTGACAGATTACAATGAGCAGTTCTTC
NA	TRBV3-1/TRBV3-2	TRBJ1-4	NA	CASSRGRAGTNEKLFF	TGTGCCAGCAGCCGTGGCAGGGCCGGAACTAATGAAAAACTGTTTTTT
NA	TRBV7-2	TRBJ1-3	TRBD1	CASSSPDRGGSGNTIYF	TGTGCCAGCAGTTCACCCGACAGGGGGGGATCAGGAAACACCATATATTTT
NA	TRBV5-1	TRBJ2-2	TRBD1	CASSYNRGDTGELFF	TGCGCCAGCAGCTATAACAGGGGGGACACCGGGGAGCTGTTTTTT
NA	TRBV5-4	TRBJ1-2	NA	CASSLAGGYGYTF	TGTGCCAGCAGCTTGGCTGGGGGGTATGGCTACACCTTC
NA	TRBV19	TRBJ2-4	TRBD2	CASSIDRLAGQVAKNIQYF	TGTGCCAGTAGTATAGATAGACTAGCGGGGCAGGTAGCCAAAAACATTCAGTACTTC
few	TRBV3-1/TRBV3-2	TRBJ1-6	NA	CASSHRRNSPLHF	TGTGCCAGCAGCCACCGGAGGAATTCACCCCTCCACTTT
NA	TRBV3-1/TRBV3-2	TRBJ2-3	NA	CASSQVYPTDTQYF	TGTGCCAGCAGCCAAGTATATCCCACAGATACGCAGTATTTT
NA	TRBV2	TRBJ2-1	TRBD2	CASSERGSYNEQFF	TGTGCCAGCAGTGAGCGGGGGAGCTACAATGAGCAGTTCTTC
NA	TRBV7-2	TRBJ1-6	TRBD1	CASREGTGFSPLHF	TGTGCCAGCAGAGAGGGGACAGGGTTTTCACCCCTCCACTTT
NA	TRBV28	TRBJ2-1	NA	CASSLSETRYGGEQFF	TGTGCCAGCAGTTTATCCGAGACGCGGTACGGGGGTGAGCAGTTCTTC
NA	TRBV9	TRBJ2-3	NA	CASSAHEPLRGGTDTQYF	TGTGCCAGCAGCGCTCACGAGCCCCTCAGGGGGGGCACAGATACGCAGTATTTT
NA	TRBV3-1/TRBV3-2	TRBJ1-3	NA	CASSQDPPGAGGNTIYF	TGTGCCAGCAGCCAGGACCCCCCAGGGGCCGGGGGAAACACCATATATTTT
NA	TRBV7-8	TRBJ1-6	NA	CASSSLSQGDSPLHF	TGTGCCAGCAGCTCCCTGAGCCAGGGTGATTCACCCCTCCACTTT
NA	TRBV7-9	TRBJ2-7	TRBD1	CASSLPDRGKEYF	TGTGCCAGCAGCCTCCCTGACAGGGGAAAAGAGTACTTC
medium-sized	TRBV11-3	TRBJ1-4	NA	CASSLGISGSSENEKLFF	TGTGCCAGCAGCCTCGGGATTTCGGGGAGTAGTGAGAATGAAAAACTGTTTTTT
NA	TRBV2	TRBJ1-5	NA	CASRTDPAGNQPQHF	TGTGCCAGCAGAACCGACCCGGCGGGGAATCAGCCCCAGCATTTT
NA	TRBV11-2	TRBJ1-3	NA	CASSTRQSGNTIYF	TGTGCCAGCAGCACTCGACAGTCCGGAAACACCATATATTTT
NA	TRBV7-9	TRBJ2-7	NA	CASSLLSGQETYEQYF	TGTGCCAGCAGCTTATTGTCCGGTCAGGAAACCTACGAGCAGTACTTC
NA	TRBV5-1	TRBJ2-3	TRBD2	CASSPTGTSGGSADTQYF	TGCGCCAGCAGCCCAACCGGGACTAGCGGGGGGTCGGCAGATACGCAGTATTTT
NA	TRBV16	TRBJ1-4	TRBD1	CASSQRDRWEKLFF	TGTGCCAGCAGCCAGCGGGACAGATGGGAAAAACTGTTTTTT
NA	TRBV19	TRBJ1-2	NA	CASSKQGSYGYTF	TGTGCCAGTAGCAAACAGGGTAGCTATGGCTACACCTTC